The 32 T cell receptor beta chains below were found in one sample sequenced in a study of monozygotic twins with cystic fibrosis. Clones were read by immunoSEQ multiplex PCR, and TCRdb kept only the in-frame ones, dropping some. The data show over 30,000 clones, approximately 70% seen once. Specimen: blood. Receptors were obtained from a girl between 5 and 17 years old with cystic fibrosis.

The gene calls are TRBV5-5 and TRBJ2-7, with D perhaps matching TRBD2 (5 bases). Germline CDR1 SGHKS, CDR2 YYEKEE (reference sequence). The CDR3 length is 14 residues. The V end lost 0 bases, the J end lost 1 base, and 8 bases lay between the germline ends. The CDR3 region has the DNA TGTGCCAGCAGCTTGGTCGAGCGGTCCTACGAGCAGTACTTC. Protein sequence: CASSLVERSYEQYF.

The sample holds one count of this clone. This sequence joins TRBV7-8 and TRBJ2-5; TRBD2 matches at 7 bases. Germline V gene sequence: CDR1 SGHVS, CDR2 FQNEAQ. This CDR3 is built from 13 residues. With 8 bases clipped from V and 9 bases from J, the junction kept 12 bases outside the gene matches. CDR3 loop: CASLMGGLGSQYF. CDR3 sequence (DNA): TGTGCCAGCCTCATGGGAGGGTTGGGGTCCCAGTACTTC.

The chain combines TRBV30 with TRBJ1-5; D is possibly TRBD1 (6 bases). Germline values: CDR1 GTSNPN, CDR2 SVGIG (reference sequence). The CDR3 spans 15 residues. V gave up 8 bases and J gave up 0 bases, with 17 bases separating them. The CDR3 loop is CASSTGTHSNQPQHF. The CDR3 DNA is TGTGCCAGTTCCACCGGGACACATAGCAATCAGCCCCAGCATTTT.

This rearrangement joins TRBV28 to TRBJ2-1; 12 bases match TRBD2. The CDR3 length is 16 residues. The ends lost 3 bases at V and 10 bases at J; junction bases unmatched: 10. CDR1 is MDHEN and CDR2 is SYDVKM in the germline V gene. This chain's CDR3 is CASSLSFGLAGNEQFF. CDR3 nucleotides: TGTGCCAGCAGTTTGAGTTTCGGACTAGCGGGAAACGAGCAGTTCTTC.

In this sample, this clone turned up a few times. The genes are TRBV5-6 and TRBJ2-7; TRBD1 matches 8 bases. CDR1 is SGHDT and CDR2 is YYEEEE in the germline V gene. CDR3 length: 15 residues. The V and J ends lost 4 bases and 5 bases, in that order; junction bases with no gene match: 11. The CDR3 loop reads CASSLALRGRNEQYF. Here the CDR3 DNA reads TGTGCCAGCAGCCTGGCGCTCAGGGGGCGAAACGAGCAGTACTTC. Full variable domain (missing parts from reference TRBV5-6 and TRBJ2-7): DAGVTQSPTHLIKTRGQQVTLRCSPKSGHDTVSWYQQALGQGPQFIFQYYEEEERQRGNFPDRFSGHQFPNYSSELNVNALLLGDSALYLCASSLALRGRNEQYFGPGTRLTVT.

The chain joins TRBV6-1 to TRBJ2-7, with D perhaps TRBD1 (6 bases). Looked up from germline, CDR1 is MNHNS and CDR2 is SASEGT. V gave up 6 bases and J gave up 4 bases, with 13 bases separating them. The CDR3 consists of 13 residues. CDR3 coding DNA: TGTGCCAGCAGGGCCGGGACACAGTACGAGCAGTACGTC. It is translated as CASRAGTQYEQYV.

The J gene is TRBJ1-2, the V gene TRBV30, with D hard to call. The CDR3 contains 13 residues. In germline, CDR1 is GTSNPN, CDR2 SVGIG (reference sequence). V was trimmed by 0 bases and J by 0 bases, leaving 5 bases between them. The CDR3 loop is CAWSVSPNYGYTF. In DNA, the CDR3 is TGTGCCTGGAGTGTAAGCCCTAACTATGGCTACACCTTC.

The chain has TRBV25-1 and TRBJ1-1; D is uncertain. The ends were cut back, 6 bases at V and 8 bases at J, with 13 bases in the middle. Germline CDR1 reads MGHDK; CDR2 reads SYGVNS. The CDR3 has 12 amino acids. CDR3 sequence reads: CASRGGGMEAFF. The CDR3 DNA is TGTGCCAGCAGAGGAGGTGGGATGGAAGCTTTCTTT. The full variable domain, rest sourced from reference TRBV25-1 and TRBJ1-1, is EADIYQTPRYLVIGTGKKITLECSQTMGHDKMYWYQQDPGMELHLIHYSYGVNSTEKGDLSSESTVSRIRTEHFPLTLESARPSHTSQYLCASRGGGMEAFFGQGTRLTVV.

The rearrangement links TRBV5-1 to TRBJ2-7; 9 bases align to TRBD2. Germline V lookup: CDR1 SGHRS, CDR2 YFSETQ. The CDR3 sequence is 15 residues long. Unmatched junction bases numbered 7, after V lost 1 base and J lost 5 bases. The CDR3 coding sequence is TGCGCCAGCAGCTTGACTAGCGGGCCCGGCGACGAGCAGTACTTC. Protein sequence: CASSLTSGPGDEQYF.

Here the CDR3 reads CASSDGGWALDTEAFF. CDR3 coding DNA: TGTGCCAGCAGTGATGGGGGTTGGGCGTTGGACACTGAAGCTTTCTTT. The chain uses TRBV2 and TRBJ1-1; possible D gene TRBD1, 5 bases. This CDR3 spans 16 amino acids. Trimming shortened V by 3 bases and J by 3 bases, and 17 bases separated the two germline ends. The V gene's germline CDR1 is SNHLY and CDR2 FYNNEI.

Only a few counts were recorded for this clone. The rearrangement joins TRBV27 to TRBJ1-1; D might be TRBD1 (5 bases). Between the trimmed V and J ends, which lost 2 bases and 1 base, there was a span of 8 bases. The germline gives CDR1 MNHEY, CDR2 SMNVEV (reference sequence). This CDR3 contains 14 residues. CDR3 protein: CASSLGQGNTEAFF. In DNA, the CDR3 is TGTGCCAGCAGTTTAGGGCAGGGGAACACTGAAGCTTTCTTT.

This rearrangement joins TRBV4-1 to TRBJ2-1; 9 bases fit TRBD2. J lost 7 bases, V lost 2 bases, and 6 bases had no gene match. The CDR3 runs 15 residues. Germline CDR1 and CDR2: MGHRA and YSYEKL. The CDR3 loop reads CASSQPLAGRNEQFF. The CDR3 bases are TGCGCCAGCAGCCAACCTCTAGCGGGAAGGAATGAGCAGTTCTTC.

The chain is built from TRBV10-3 and TRBJ2-1; D not resolved. The V end was cut by 4 bases, the J end by 8 bases, with 9 bases between. Per germline, CDR1 ENHRY and CDR2 SYGVKD. The CDR3 length is 12 residues. As DNA, the CDR3 is TGTGCCATCAGTGGTGCTGGACATGAGCAGTTCTTC. It translates to CAISGAGHEQFF.

The V gene is TRBV5-1, the J gene TRBJ2-1; 8 positions agree with TRBD2. V lost 0 bases and J lost 7; bases outside the gene matches: 6. Germline lookup yields CDR1 SGHRS and CDR2 YFSETQ. This CDR3 comprises 15 residues. In DNA, the CDR3 is TGCGCCAGCAGCTTGGTCCCGGGAGGGTTGAATGAGCAGTTCTTC. Translation: CASSLVPGGLNEQFF.

The rearrangement joins TRBV5-6 to TRBJ1-1; D possibly corresponds to TRBD1 (5 bases). The V and J ends lost 2 bases and 5 bases respectively, with 10 bases between them. CDR1 SGHDT and CDR2 YYEEEE come from the germline V gene. This CDR3 region has 13 residues. The CDR3 bases are TGTGCCAGCAGCTTTGGCAGGGCGACTGAAGCTTTCTTT. Encoded protein: CASSFGRATEAFF.

This clone was counted only a few times. The rearrangement uses TRBV5-4 and TRBJ2-7; D not resolved. Trimming left V 0 bases short and J 0 bases short, with 10 bases between. The CDR3 runs 15 residues. The germline V gene has CDR1 SGHNT and CDR2 YYREEE (reference sequence). The CDR3 nucleotides read TGTGCCAGCAGCTTGGACTCAGGTATCTCCTACGAGCAGTACGTC. This gives the protein CASSLDSGISYEQYV.

The V gene is TRBV7-8, the J gene TRBJ2-7; 9 nucleotides match TRBD2. Germline CDR1 reads SGHVS; CDR2 reads FQNEAQ. CDR3 length: 17 residues. Trimming at V came to 5 bases and at J to 6 bases, leaving 17 bases not matched to a gene. The CDR3 nucleotides read TGTGCCAGCAGCCCCCGGTCTTTTAGCGGGAGAGTAAGCGAGCAGTACGTC. This gives the protein CASSPRSFSGRVSEQYV.

This chain joins TRBV7-2 and TRBJ2-7; D may be TRBD2 (6 bases). Germline V gene lookup returns CDR1 SGHTA and CDR2 FQGNSA. The CDR3 spans 12 residues. Between the trimmed V and J ends, which lost 5 bases and 4 bases, there was a span of 9 bases. CDR3 amino acids: CASSLLAYEQYF. CDR3 nucleotides: TGTGCCAGCAGCCTACTAGCTTACGAGCAGTACTTC.

The chain is built from TRBV2 and TRBJ1-1; TRBD1 might be the D (5 bases). Germline V gene data show CDR1 as SNHLY and CDR2 as FYNNEI. V lost 2 bases and J 1 base, leaving 11 bases between the germline ends. The CDR3 extends over 15 amino acids. The CDR3 reads CASSERTHPNTEAFF. CDR3 coding DNA: TGTGCCAGCAGTGAAAGGACACACCCGAACACTGAAGCTTTCTTT.

The rearrangement uses TRBV27 and TRBJ2-7, with D perhaps matching TRBD1 (5 bases). Germline V CDR1 and CDR2: MNHEY, SMNVEV (reference sequence). This CDR3 spans 10 amino acids. The CDR3 region is CASSNQGEDV. In nucleotides, the CDR3 is TGTGCCAGCAGTAATCAGGGCGAGGACGTC.

This clone was seen only once. CDR3 DNA: TGTGCCAGCAGTTACGTCGGGCATGAAAAACTGTTTTTT. This codes for CASSYVGHEKLFF. The V call is TRBV6-6, the J call TRBJ1-4; the D is unclear. This CDR3 region has 13 residues. Trimming left V 2 bases short and J 6 bases short, with 7 bases between. Germline CDR1 is MNHNY and CDR2 is SVGAGI (reference sequence).

This rearrangement joins TRBV7-2 to TRBJ2-3; either TRBD1 or TRBD2 may fit D (5 bases each). With 5 bases removed from V and 6 bases from J, the gap between germline ends came to 15 bases. The length of the CDR3 is 14 residues. From germline, CDR1 is SGHTA and CDR2 FQGNSA. In DNA form, the CDR3 reads TGTGCCAGCAGCCCGCTGCGAGGGGCGGATACGCAGTATTTT. Translating it yields CASSPLRGADTQYF.

A remark on this clone: Within the sample, other DNA sequences also encode this same CDR3. The V gene is TRBV30, the J gene TRBJ2-2, with D possibly TRBD1 on 6 matching bases. The germline gives CDR1 GTSNPN, CDR2 SVGIG (reference sequence). The V end was cut by 4 bases, the J end by 1 base, with 16 bases between. The CDR3 sequence is 16 residues long. CDR3 sequence: CAWNRDRIRNTGELFF. CDR3 coding DNA: TGTGCCTGGAACCGAGACAGGATAAGGAACACCGGGGAGCTGTTTTTT. Together with reference TRBV30 and TRBJ2-2, the CDR3 gives the full variable domain: SQTIHQWPATLVQPVGSPLSLECTVEGTSNPNLYWYRQAAGRGLQLLFYSVGIGQISSEVPQNLSASRPQDRQFILSSKKLLLSDSGFYLCAWNRDRIRNTGELFFGEGSRLTVL.

This clone has a single count. J is TRBJ2-7 and V is TRBV11-2, with D perhaps assigned TRBD1 or TRBD2 (5 bases each). The V gene lost 4 bases and the J gene lost 5 bases, with 12 bases spanning the gap. Germline CDR1 is SGHAT and CDR2 is FQNNGV. This CDR3 is 13 amino acids long. The CDR3 region is CASSSGRAHEQYV. The CDR3 DNA follows: TGTGCCAGCAGCTCGGGGCGGGCCCACGAGCAGTACGTC.

The chain couples TRBV4-3 to TRBJ2-6; D uncertain. The length of the CDR3 is 15 residues. In germline, CDR1 is LGHNA, CDR2 YSLEER. Deletions cut 2 bases from V and 0 bases from J, with 5 bases between. The CDR3 DNA reads as TGCGCCAGCAGCCAATGGGACTCTGGGGCCAACGTCCTGACTTTC. Protein product: CASSQWDSGANVLTF.

This chain uses TRBV20-1 with TRBJ2-5; D gene unclear. Between the trimmed V and J ends, which lost 6 bases and 13 bases, there was a span of 15 bases. There are 10 residues in the CDR3. In germline, CDR1 is DFQATT, CDR2 SNEGSKA (reference sequence). This chain's CDR3 is CSAFGPPVYF. CDR3 nucleotide sequence: TGCAGTGCGTTCGGACCCCCCGTGTACTTC.

The genes are TRBV27 and TRBJ2-5; D is unresolved. Germline-derived CDR1 and CDR2 are MNHEY and SMNVEV (reference sequence). V lost 8 bases and J lost 1, with 17 bases in between. The CDR3 extends over 15 amino acids. The CDR3 reads CASASYSRLQETQYF. In DNA form, the CDR3 reads TGTGCCAGCGCATCCTACTCCCGCCTCCAAGAGACCCAGTACTTC.

The rearrangement links TRBV7-8 to TRBJ2-7, with D unresolved. There are 12 residues in the CDR3. Germline V gene sequence: CDR1 SGHVS, CDR2 FQNEAQ. Between the trimmed V and J ends, which lost 1 base and 5 bases, there was a span of 6 bases. CDR3 DNA: TGTGCCAGCAGCTTAGGGGCAGACGAGCAGTACTTC. The encoded protein is CASSLGADEQYF.

This clone has only one observation. The chain recombines TRBV9 with TRBJ2-3, with a possible D match to TRBD2 (6 bases). CDR1 and CDR2 from the germline V gene are SGDLS and YYNGEE. This CDR3 is built from 17 residues. Between the trimmed V and J ends, which lost 4 bases and 3 bases, there was a span of 21 bases. The CDR3 coding sequence is TGTGCCAGCAGCACCGAAGGGACTGCTATACTTACAGATACGCAGTATTTT. Translating gives CASSTEGTAILTDTQYF.

This rearrangement joins TRBV7-9 to TRBJ1-2; D is ambiguous. The germline V and J ends were trimmed by 1 base and 0 bases, with 9 bases remaining between them. The CDR3 is 15 residues long. The germline CDR1 and CDR2 sequences are SEHNR and FQNEAQ (reference sequence). CDR3 protein: CASSLVGRSNYGYTF. The DNA for the CDR3 is TGTGCCAGCAGCTTAGTCGGGAGATCTAACTATGGCTACACCTTC.

V is TRBV7-8 and J is TRBJ2-1; no reliable D call. CDR1 is SGHVS and CDR2 is FQNEAQ in the germline V gene. V gave up 1 base and J gave up 5 bases, with 6 bases separating them. The CDR3 extends over 13 amino acids. The CDR3 coding sequence is TGTGCCAGCAGCTTAGAGAGGAACAATGAGCAGTTCTTC. Protein sequence: CASSLERNNEQFF.

CDR3 in amino acids: CAISEALDQPQHF. In DNA form, the CDR3 reads TGTGCCATCAGTGAAGCCCTGGATCAGCCCCAGCATTTT. The genes are TRBV10-3 and TRBJ1-5; D unresolved. V lost 3 bases and J 5 bases, leaving 8 bases between the germline ends. The CDR3 is made up of 13 amino acids. The germline CDR1 and CDR2 sequences are ENHRY and SYGVKD.